This entry lists 24 T cell receptor beta chains sequenced from one sample in a study of T-cell memory formation after mild COVID-19. Each CDR3 protein gets one entry after TCRdb re-called the 5' RACE reads with MiXCR. This table holds under 300,000 distinct CDR3 sequences, over 15% found once. Source material: PBMCs or a T cell subset sorted from them (not recorded which). The receptors stem from a man between 18 and 35 years old who had mild COVID-19 (a few samples of this study predate the infection). Cell type and time point are not known.

This clonotype appeared a few times. V gene TRBV29-1 combines with J gene TRBJ2-5, with D perhaps matching TRBD2 (7 bases). Germline V gene sequence: CDR1 SQVTM, CDR2 ANQGSEA. The CDR3 runs to 13 residues. V lost 6 bases and J lost 1, with 12 bases in between. The CDR3 reads CSVSRGGQETQYF. CDR3 coding DNA: TGCAGCGTGTCGAGGGGGGGCCAAGAGACCCAGTACTTC.

There are a few counts of this clonotype. This rearrangement joins TRBV20-1 to TRBJ2-6; D is unclear. Germline lookup yields CDR1 DFQATT and CDR2 SNEGSKA (reference sequence). V lost 6 bases to trimming and J lost 0 bases, with 15 bases between them. This CDR3 region has 16 residues. In nucleotides, the CDR3 is TGCAGTGCCCCCGGCGAGGCCCTCTCTGGGGCCAACGTCCTGACTTTC. The encoded protein is CSAPGEALSGANVLTF.

This clonotype was observed a few times. The chain joins TRBV3-1 to TRBJ1-1; D ambiguous. The CDR3 sequence is 12 residues long. The V gene's germline CDR1 is LGHDT and CDR2 YNNKEL (reference sequence). Trimming cost V 2 bases and J 10 bases, with 11 bases left between them. DNA of the CDR3: TGTGCCAGCAGCCAACGACCCGGCGGAGCTTTCTTT. This translates into CASSQRPGGAFF.

This clonotype was detected a few times. CDR3 protein: CSAQWEDTQYF. As DNA, the CDR3 is TGCAGTGCTCAATGGGAGGATACGCAGTATTTT. The gene calls are TRBV20-1 and TRBJ2-3, with a tentative D call TRBD2 (5 bases). V was shortened by 5 bases and J by 6 bases, with 9 bases between the two germline ends. CDR1 is DFQATT, CDR2 SNEGSKA, per germline (reference sequence). There are 11 residues in the CDR3.

The chain employs TRBV4-3 and TRBJ2-1; D is ambiguous. Germline CDR1 LGHNA, CDR2 YSLEER. There are 17 residues in the CDR3. Trimming took off 2 bases at V and 2 bases at J, with 16 bases between the two ends. The CDR3 region has the DNA TGCGCCAGCAGCCAATCCTGGTTAGCTGGGGCCTACAATGAGCAGTTCTTC. Its translation is CASSQSWLAGAYNEQFF.

The rearrangement links TRBV6-1 to TRBJ2-7, with 8 positions matching TRBD1. After removal of 2 bases from V and 1 base from J, the junction contained 10 bases not matched to a gene. This CDR3 has 17 amino acids. Germline CDR1 reads MNHNS; CDR2 reads SASEGT. The CDR3 reads CASSETGQEGTSYEQYF. The CDR3 DNA is TGTGCCAGCAGTGAAACGGGACAGGAGGGCACATCCTACGAGCAGTACTTC.

This clonotype was found a few times. V and J are TRBV6-5 and TRBJ1-1; 8 nucleotides align to TRBD1. With 6 bases clipped from V and 2 bases from J, the junction kept 8 bases outside the gene matches. CDR3 length equals 15 residues. Germline CDR1 MNHEY, CDR2 SVGAGI. CDR3 residues: CASRPTGVINTEAFF. The CDR3 DNA follows: TGTGCCAGCAGGCCGACAGGGGTAATAAACACTGAAGCTTTCTTT.

This chain joins TRBV5-1 and TRBJ2-1, with D uncertain. Trimming cost V 0 bases and J 7 bases, with 14 bases left between them. This CDR3 has 15 residues. Germline-derived CDR1 and CDR2 are SGHRS and YFSETQ. CDR3 amino acids: CASSLAPGPQNEQFF. CDR3 nucleotides: TGCGCCAGCAGCTTGGCCCCCGGACCGCAGAATGAGCAGTTCTTC.

This clonotype appeared a few times. The V gene is TRBV5-4, the J gene TRBJ1-1; D unclear. Germline CDR1 reads SGHNT; CDR2 reads YYREEE (reference sequence). CDR3 length equals 13 residues. The V gene lost 6 bases and the J gene lost 1 base, with 10 bases spanning the gap. CDR3 protein: CASTEQANTEAFF. The CDR3 DNA reads as TGTGCCAGCACCGAGCAGGCGAACACTGAAGCTTTCTTT.

There are a few counts of this clonotype. The V gene is TRBV20-1, the J gene TRBJ1-6; D is unclear. The V end was cut by 5 bases, the J end by 7 bases, with 6 bases between. The germline gives CDR1 DFQATT, CDR2 SNEGSKA (reference sequence). CDR3 length: 11 residues. CDR3: CSAFRNSPLHF. CDR3 bases: TGCAGTGCTTTCAGGAATTCACCCCTCCACTTT.

V is TRBV3-1 and J is TRBJ2-3, with D possibly being TRBD2 (6 bases). The length of the CDR3 is 11 residues. V was pared by 6 bases and J by 13 bases, with 14 bases between. The V gene's germline CDR1 is LGHDT and CDR2 YNNKEL (reference sequence). CDR3 DNA: TGTGCCAGCAGGGGAGCGGGTCACGAGTATTTT. Its translation is CASRGAGHEYF.

V is TRBV6-6 and J is TRBJ2-1; TRBD2 matches at 7 bases. The CDR3 extends over 16 amino acids. Per the germline V gene, CDR1 is MNHNY and CDR2 is SVGAGI (reference sequence). Trimming took 5 bases from V and 0 from J; bases not matched to a gene: 7. The CDR3 DNA follows: TGTGCCAGCAGTAAAGTTGGGGGGGGCTCCTACAATGAGCAGTTCTTC. As protein: CASSKVGGGSYNEQFF.

This rearrangement joins TRBV5-1 to TRBJ2-3; 8 bases map to TRBD1. Germline CDR1 reads SGHRS; CDR2 reads YFSETQ. V lost 0 bases, J lost 3 bases, and 9 bases stayed unmatched. The CDR3 runs 17 residues. In DNA form, the CDR3 reads TGCGCCAGCAGCTTGGGACCCGGACAGGGCTGGACAGATACGCAGTATTTT. It yields the protein CASSLGPGQGWTDTQYF.

The rearrangement uses TRBV28 and TRBJ1-1, with 8 bases lining up with TRBD1. Germline V CDR1 and CDR2: MDHEN, SYDVKM. The J segment lost 1 base and the V segment lost 6 bases, leaving 4 bases of the junction unmatched. The CDR3 covers 14 residues. In nucleotides, the CDR3 is TGTGCCAGCAGACCAGGGGGCCCGAACACTGAAGCTTTCTTT. It is translated as CASRPGGPNTEAFF.

Only a few counts were recorded for this clonotype. The V gene is TRBV6-6, the J gene TRBJ2-4; TRBD2 is a possible D gene (5 bases). Trimming shortened V by 2 bases and J by 2 bases, and 7 bases separated the two germline ends. The CDR3 consists of 14 residues. Per germline, CDR1 MNHNY and CDR2 SVGAGI (reference sequence). CDR3 protein: CASSYGESKNIQYF. As DNA, the CDR3 is TGTGCCAGCAGTTACGGGGAGTCCAAAAACATTCAGTACTTC.

This clonotype was seen at least ten times. V gene TRBV7-9 combines with J gene TRBJ2-7, with D unclear. V gave up 5 bases and J gave up 6 bases, with 11 bases separating them. Germline CDR1 and CDR2: SEHNR and FQNEAQ (reference sequence). The CDR3 covers 12 residues. DNA for the CDR3: TGTGCCAGCAGCGTAGGGTTTACCGAGCAGTACTTC. The encoded protein is CASSVGFTEQYF.

The chain combines TRBV7-2 with TRBJ1-4, with D possibly being TRBD1 (6 bases). The ends were cut back, 1 base at V and 1 base at J, with 13 bases in the middle. Germline CDR1 SGHTA, CDR2 FQGNSA. The CDR3 has 17 residues. CDR3 sequence: CASSLVARGGTNEKLFF. The CDR3, as DNA: TGTGCCAGCAGCTTAGTGGCCAGGGGAGGAACTAATGAAAAACTGTTTTTT.

Only a few counts were recorded for this clonotype. The genes are TRBV10-3 and TRBJ1-4; D is undetermined. Trimming took 10 bases from V and 5 from J, leaving 17 bases between them. The CDR3 has 14 residues. Germline V gene lookup returns CDR1 ENHRY and CDR2 SYGVKD. The CDR3 bases are TGTGCCACAAGTCTGGACCGACGGAATGAAAAACTGTTTTTT. Amino acid sequence: CATSLDRRNEKLFF.

The V and J genes are TRBV5-1 and TRBJ2-3; D could derive from TRBD1 or TRBD2 (6 bases each). Germline V gene lookup returns CDR1 SGHRS and CDR2 YFSETQ. Trimming cost V 4 bases and J 3 bases, with 18 bases left between them. This CDR3 spans 16 amino acids. The CDR3 reads CASSAPEGGKTDTQYF. The CDR3 DNA follows: TGCGCCAGCAGCGCCCCCGAAGGGGGGAAGACAGATACGCAGTATTTT.

The V gene is TRBV4-1, the J gene TRBJ2-7; D assignment may be TRBD1 or TRBD2 (7 bases each). This CDR3 spans 17 amino acids. V lost 4 bases to trimming and J lost 1 base, with 20 bases between them. Germline V gene sequence: CDR1 MGHRA, CDR2 YSYEKL. Written as DNA, the CDR3 is TGCGCCAGCAGCCCTCGGCCCCAGGGGGGGGGGTCCTACGAGCAGTACGTC. This codes for CASSPRPQGGGSYEQYV.

The table lists this clonotype with many counts. The rearrangement joins TRBV7-9 to TRBJ2-3; the D is unclear. The germline V and J ends were trimmed by 5 bases and 2 bases, with 8 bases remaining between them. Germline CDR1 reads SEHNR; CDR2 reads FQNEAQ (reference sequence). CDR3 length equals 13 residues. In nucleotides, the CDR3 is TGTGCCAGCAGCCCGGCGTCCACAGATACGCAGTATTTT. Residues: CASSPASTDTQYF.

This clonotype was picked up a small number of times. The chain has TRBV20-1 and TRBJ2-3, with D tentatively TRBD2 (5 bases). Trimming cost V 5 bases and J 1 base, with 16 bases left between them. The germline V gene encodes CDR1 DFQATT and CDR2 SNEGSKA (reference sequence). The CDR3 covers 15 residues. Here the CDR3 DNA reads TGCAGTGCTCGTTCCGGGCTAGCTGGCACAGATACGCAGTATTTT. Translating it yields CSARSGLAGTDTQYF.

Only a few counts were recorded for this clonotype. The chain carries TRBV4-2 and TRBJ2-7, with TRBD1 identical over 7 bases. CDR1 is LGHNA and CDR2 is YNFKEQ in the germline V gene. V gave up 4 bases and J gave up 6 bases; unmatched junction bases: 6. CDR3 length: 13 residues. This CDR3 is CASSLDRVCEQYV. The CDR3 DNA reads as TGTGCCAGCAGCCTAGACAGGGTCTGCGAGCAGTACGTC.

The V and J genes are TRBV20-1 and TRBJ2-3; unclear D gene. V was pared by 1 base and J by 7 bases, with 18 bases between. The germline V gene encodes CDR1 DFQATT and CDR2 SNEGSKA (reference sequence). The CDR3 consists of 15 residues. The CDR3 DNA reads TGCAGTGCTAGAGGGCCTACTGGGTCAGATCATACGCAGTATTTT. It specifies CSARGPTGSDHTQYF.